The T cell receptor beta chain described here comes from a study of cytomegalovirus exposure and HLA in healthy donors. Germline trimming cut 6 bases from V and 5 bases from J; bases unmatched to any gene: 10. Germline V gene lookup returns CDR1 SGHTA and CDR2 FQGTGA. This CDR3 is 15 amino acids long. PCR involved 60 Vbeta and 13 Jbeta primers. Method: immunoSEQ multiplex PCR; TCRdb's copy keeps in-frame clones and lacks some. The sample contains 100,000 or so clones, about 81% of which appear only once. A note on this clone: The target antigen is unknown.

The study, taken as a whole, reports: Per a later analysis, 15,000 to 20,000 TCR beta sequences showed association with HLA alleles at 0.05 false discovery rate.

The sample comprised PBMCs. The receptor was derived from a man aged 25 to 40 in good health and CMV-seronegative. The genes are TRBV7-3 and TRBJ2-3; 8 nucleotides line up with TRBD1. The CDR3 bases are TGTGCCAGCAGTCCGGGACAGGTTATGGGAGATACGCAGTATTTT. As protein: CASSPGQVMGDTQYF. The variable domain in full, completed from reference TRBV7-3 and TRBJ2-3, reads GAGVSQTPSNKVTEKGKYVELRCDPISGHTALYWYRQSLGQGPEFLIYFQGTGAADDSGLPNDRFFAVRPEGSVSTLKIQRTERGDSAVYLCASSPGQVMGDTQYFGPGTRLTVL.